These 9 T cell receptor beta chains were sequenced from one sample in a study of cytomegalovirus exposure and HLA in healthy donors. In the PCR, 60 Vbeta and 13 Jbeta primers were used. Libraries were prepared by immunoSEQ multiplex PCR; TCRdb keeps only in-frame clonotypes and omits some of them. Among about 130,000 clones listed, less than 85% were seen once. Sample: PBMCs. The receptors derive from a female donor in good health and CMV-seronegative.

This sequence joins TRBV5-5 and TRBJ2-5; D is perhaps TRBD2 (5 bases). CDR3 length: 13 amino acids. V lost 3 bases to trimming and J lost 2 bases, with 8 bases between them. Germline V gene data show CDR1 as SGHKS and CDR2 as YYEKEE (reference sequence). The CDR3 sequence is CASSSRGQETQYF. The CDR3 DNA reads as TGTGCCAGCAGCTCACGAGGGCAAGAGACCCAGTACTTC.

This clone has just one count. The chain uses TRBV6-5 and TRBJ2-7; 7 nucleotides line up with TRBD2. Germline V CDR1 and CDR2: MNHEY, SVGAGI. The V gene end was trimmed by 0 bases and the J gene end by 0 bases; junction bases not matched to a gene: 2. The CDR3 length is 15 residues. The CDR3 sequence is CASSYSGGTSYEQYF. The CDR3 DNA is TGTGCCAGCAGTTACTCGGGGGGGACCTCCTACGAGCAGTACTTC.

J is TRBJ2-5 and V is TRBV7-3; possibly TRBD2 for D (6 bases). The V gene lost 6 bases and the J gene lost 5 bases, with 13 bases spanning the gap. The CDR3 is 13 amino acids. Per the germline V gene, CDR1 is SGHTA and CDR2 is FQGTGA. CDR3 amino acids: CASSRDRGETQYF. The CDR3 coding sequence is TGTGCCAGCAGTCGGGACCGGGGGGAGACCCAGTACTTC.

V is TRBV15 and J is TRBJ2-7, with 7 bases fitting TRBD1. This CDR3 region has 15 residues. Trimming took 3 bases from V and 3 from J; bases not matched to a gene: 8. Germline V lookup: CDR1 LNHNV, CDR2 YYDKDF (reference sequence). The CDR3 nucleotides are TGTGCCACCAGCAGGCCCGAGGGACAGCGCTACGAGCAGTACTTC. It specifies CATSRPEGQRYEQYF.

The chain combines TRBV18 with TRBJ1-2; 7 nucleotides agree with TRBD1. The V segment lost 5 bases and the J segment 3 bases; nucleotides outside the gene matches: 3. The CDR3 runs to 13 residues. Per germline, CDR1 KGHSH and CDR2 LQKENI. The CDR3 region is CASSTDRDYGYTF. The CDR3 DNA reads TGTGCCAGCTCAACCGACAGGGACTATGGCTACACCTTC.

With respect to this clone: This sample also contains other DNA sequences that code for the same CDR3. The V call is TRBV4-1, the J call TRBJ2-1, with D maybe TRBD1 (5 bases). V was trimmed by 0 bases and J by 7 bases, leaving 16 bases between them. This CDR3 has 16 amino acids. Germline CDR1 is MGHRA and CDR2 is YSYEKL. The CDR3 spells CASSQDPDFRENEQFF. The CDR3 DNA reads as TGCGCCAGCAGCCAAGATCCCGATTTCAGGGAAAATGAGCAGTTCTTC.

The genes are TRBV7-2 and TRBJ1-1; tentative D call: TRBD1 (6 bases). With 5 bases removed from V and 4 bases from J, the gap between germline ends came to 17 bases. Germline V gene data show CDR1 as SGHTA and CDR2 as FQGNSA. This CDR3 is built from 15 residues. The CDR3 here is CASSIVGGLSTEAFF. For the CDR3, the DNA is TGTGCCAGCAGCATAGTGGGGGGGCTAAGCACTGAAGCTTTCTTT.

CDR3 residues: CASSLGRVATIYEQYF. The CDR3 bases are TGTGCCAGCAGTTTGGGGCGTGTGGCCACCATCTACGAGCAGTACTTC. This chain uses TRBV28 with TRBJ2-7, with D possibly being TRBD1 (5 bases). V dropped 3 bases and J dropped 3 bases, with 18 bases sitting between them. Germline CDR1 and CDR2: MDHEN and SYDVKM. CDR3 length: 16 residues.

This clone was counted once. The rearrangement links TRBV6-5 to TRBJ1-2, with D perhaps TRBD1 (5 bases). This CDR3 region has 13 residues. Germline values: CDR1 MNHEY, CDR2 SVGAGI. V was pared by 4 bases and J by 11 bases, with 17 bases between. The CDR3 region is CASSFDGGTEYTF. CDR3 bases: TGTGCCAGCAGTTTCGATGGGGGGACGGAATACACCTTC.